This entry is about one T cell receptor beta chain. This sample is drawn from a study of human T cells and chemical hapten exposure. One entry per CDR3 protein results from TCRdb running MiXCR on the RACE reads. The sample lists about 84,000 distinct CDR3 sequences, less than 11% seen once, with approximately 4.7% in the top ten. This CDR3 is built from 14 residues. The V end lost 1 base, the J end lost 2 bases, and 7 bases lay between the germline ends. CDR1 and CDR2 from the germline V gene are MNHEY and SMNVEV (reference sequence). Time point reported: patch test 2, 6 weeks after DPC sensitization. Specified treatment: therapeutic diphenylcyclopropenone sensitization with weekly scalp DPC. Donors were 18 to 70-year-old alopecia patients suitable for DPC.

The chain links TRBV27 to TRBJ2-3; D remains ambiguous. This specimen was whole blood, taken in connection with sensitization to the hapten diphenylcyclopropenone (DPC). The clonotype was recovered from a woman aged 50 to 65 with alopecia areata. Some clones in this sample may be carry-over from other donors' samples. The CDR3 coding sequence is TGTGCCAGCAGTTTATACGGTGACACAGATACGCAGTATTTT. Translating it yields CASSLYGDTDTQYF.